This T cell receptor beta chain originates from a study of beta chain features in type 1 diabetes. Findings and limits, study-wide: cDNA-based reads could over-represent cells with high TCR expression. Shortening that was moderate but significant affected the TCRB CDR3s of Type 1 diabetes patients in all four CD4+ subsets.

Expressed TCRB transcripts were sequenced because the isolated RNA had all been reverse transcribed beforehand. Profiling relied on immunoSEQ multiplex PCR, and the TCRdb table lists in-frame clones only, not all of them. The data contain 810,000 or so clones, roughly 15% of them seen just once; the ten biggest clones take up 0.023%. About this clone itself: Its antigen is not identified.

Trimming at V came to 5 bases and at J to 7 bases, leaving 7 bases not matched to a gene. The CDR3 sequence is 15 residues long. The germline V gene encodes CDR1 KGHSH and CDR2 LQKENI. The clonotype comes from a woman aged 18 to 35 in good health. Sequenced: naive CD4+ T cells from blood. V is TRBV18 and J is TRBJ2-1, with 11 bases matching TRBD2. The CDR3 DNA sequence: TGTGCCAGCTCAACAACTAGCGGGAGTTTTAATGAGCAGTTCTTC. Encoded protein: CASSTTSGSFNEQFF.